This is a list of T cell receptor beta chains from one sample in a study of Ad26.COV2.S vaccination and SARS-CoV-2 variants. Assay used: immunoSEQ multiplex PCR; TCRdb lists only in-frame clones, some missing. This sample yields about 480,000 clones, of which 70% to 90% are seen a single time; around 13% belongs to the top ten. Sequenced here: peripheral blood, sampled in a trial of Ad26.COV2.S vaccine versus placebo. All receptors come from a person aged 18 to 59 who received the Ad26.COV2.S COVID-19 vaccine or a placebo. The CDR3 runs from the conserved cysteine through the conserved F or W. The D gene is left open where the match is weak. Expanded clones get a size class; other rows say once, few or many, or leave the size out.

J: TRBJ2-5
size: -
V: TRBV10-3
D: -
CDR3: CAARDKGGETQYF
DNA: TGTGCCGCCCGGGACAAGGGGGGGGAGACCCAGTACTTC

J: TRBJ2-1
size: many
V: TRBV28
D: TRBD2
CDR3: CASSLVSGRAKDEQFF
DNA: TGTGCCAGCAGTTTAGTAAGCGGGAGGGCCAAAGATGAGCAGTTCTTC

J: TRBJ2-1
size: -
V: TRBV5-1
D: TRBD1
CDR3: CASSLWDRGRNEQFF
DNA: TGCGCCAGCAGCCTTTGGGACAGGGGGCGCAATGAGCAGTTCTTC

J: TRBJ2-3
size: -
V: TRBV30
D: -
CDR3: CAWGSGNTDTQYF
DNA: TGTGCCTGGGGTAGTGGGAACACAGATACGCAGTATTTT

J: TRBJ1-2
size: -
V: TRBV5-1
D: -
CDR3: CASSLALPGAYGYTF
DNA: TGCGCCAGCAGCTTGGCCCTCCCGGGGGCCTACGGCTACACCTTC

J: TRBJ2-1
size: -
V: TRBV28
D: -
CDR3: CASMMGGSYNEQFF
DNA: TGTGCCAGCATGATGGGAGGCTCCTACAATGAGCAGTTCTTC

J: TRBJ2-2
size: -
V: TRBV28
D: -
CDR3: CASSVRLASYTGELFF
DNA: TGTGCCAGCAGTGTTCGGCTAGCGTCGTACACCGGGGAGCTGTTTTTT

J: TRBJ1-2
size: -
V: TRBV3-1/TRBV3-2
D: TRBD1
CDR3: CASSLSGQGDGYTF
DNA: TGTGCCAGCAGCCTTTCGGGACAGGGAGATGGCTACACCTTC

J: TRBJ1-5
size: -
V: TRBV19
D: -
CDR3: CASSIVGWGQPQHF
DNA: TGTGCCAGTAGTATAGTGGGTTGGGGACAGCCCCAGCATTTT

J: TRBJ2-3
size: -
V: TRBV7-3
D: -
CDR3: CASSSLGVADTQYF
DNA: TGTGCCAGCAGCAGTTTGGGGGTTGCAGATACGCAGTATTTT

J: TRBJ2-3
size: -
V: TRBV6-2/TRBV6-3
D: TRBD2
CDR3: CASSYPGTSGHYTDTQYF
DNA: TGTGCCAGCAGTTACCCTGGGACTAGCGGTCATTACACAGATACGCAGTATTTT

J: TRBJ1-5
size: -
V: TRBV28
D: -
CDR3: CASRTSRDQHF
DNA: TGTGCCAGCCGCACATCCCGTGACCAGCATTTT

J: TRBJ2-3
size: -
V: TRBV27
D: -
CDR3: CASRYLAEVGQYF
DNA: TGTGCCAGCAGATATCTAGCCGAGGTAGGGCAGTATTTT

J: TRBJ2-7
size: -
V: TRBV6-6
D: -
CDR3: CASGWEREQYF
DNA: TGTGCCAGTGGGTGGGAGCGAGAGCAGTACTTC

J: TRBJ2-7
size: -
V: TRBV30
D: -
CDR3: CAWSGDSYEQYF
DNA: TGTGCCTGGAGTGGAGACTCTTACGAGCAGTACTTC

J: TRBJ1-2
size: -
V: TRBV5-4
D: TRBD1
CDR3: CASSQGGWGF
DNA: TGTGCCAGCAGCCAAGGGGGCTGGGGCTTC

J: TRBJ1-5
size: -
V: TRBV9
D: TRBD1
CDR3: CASSVEGQGNQPQHF
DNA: TGTGCCAGCAGCGTAGAGGGACAGGGTAATCAGCCCCAGCATTTT

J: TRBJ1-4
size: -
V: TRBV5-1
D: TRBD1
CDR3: CASSLEGAYEKLFF
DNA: TGCGCCAGCAGCTTGGAGGGGGCCTACGAAAAACTGTTTTTT

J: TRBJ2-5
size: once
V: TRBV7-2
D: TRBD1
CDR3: CASSSGGTGQETQYF
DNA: TGTGCCAGCAGCTCGGGTGGGACAGGGCAAGAGACCCAGTACTTC

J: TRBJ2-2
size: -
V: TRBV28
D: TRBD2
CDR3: CASSSRTSGKTGELFF
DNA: TGTGCCAGCAGTTCCCGGACTAGCGGAAAAACCGGGGAGCTGTTTTTT

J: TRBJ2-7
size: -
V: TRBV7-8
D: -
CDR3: CASSRTYSSYEQYF
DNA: TGTGCCAGCAGCCGCACATACTCCTCCTACGAGCAGTACTTC

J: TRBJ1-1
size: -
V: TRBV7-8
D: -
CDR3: CASSLERRLNTEAFF
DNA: TGTGCCAGCAGCTTAGAAAGAAGACTGAACACTGAAGCTTTCTTT

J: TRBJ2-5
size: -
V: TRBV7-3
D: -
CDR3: CASSLGPQETQYF
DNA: TGTGCCAGCAGCCTCGGGCCGCAAGAGACCCAGTACTTC

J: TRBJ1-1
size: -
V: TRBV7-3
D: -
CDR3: CASSQFSNTEAFF
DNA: TGTGCCAGCAGCCAATTTTCGAACACTGAAGCTTTCTTT

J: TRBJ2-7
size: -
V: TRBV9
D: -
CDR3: CASSVEPGRTYEQYF
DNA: TGTGCCAGCAGCGTAGAGCCTGGACGGACGTACGAGCAGTACTTC

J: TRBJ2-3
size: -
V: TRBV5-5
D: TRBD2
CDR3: CASSSIWTSGRQDTQYF
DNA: TGTGCCAGCAGCTCTATCTGGACTAGCGGGAGGCAAGATACGCAGTATTTT

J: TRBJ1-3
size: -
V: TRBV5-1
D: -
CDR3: CASSLVPTGISGNTIYF
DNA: TGCGCCAGCAGCTTGGTTCCCACAGGGATCTCTGGAAACACCATATATTTT

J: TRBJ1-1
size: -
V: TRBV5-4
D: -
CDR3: CASSPSWGANTEAFF
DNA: TGTGCCAGCAGCCCTAGTTGGGGGGCGAACACTGAAGCTTTCTTT

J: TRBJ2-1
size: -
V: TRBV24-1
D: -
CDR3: CATSDLNGGNYNEQFF
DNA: TGTGCCACCAGTGATTTAAACGGGGGAAACTACAATGAGCAGTTCTTC

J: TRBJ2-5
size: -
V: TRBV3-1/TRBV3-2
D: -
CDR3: CASSQQGSETQYF
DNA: TGTGCCAGCAGCCAACAGGGTTCTGAGACCCAGTACTTC

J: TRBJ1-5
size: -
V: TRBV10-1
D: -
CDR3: CASSNKGQGSITPIGGSNQPQHF
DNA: TGCGCCAGCAGTAACAAGGGGCAGGGTAGTATCACTCCGATCGGGGGGAGCAATCAGCCCCAGCATTTT

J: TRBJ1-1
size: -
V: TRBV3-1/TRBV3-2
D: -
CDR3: CASSQNPGTMNTEAFF
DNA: TGTGCCAGCAGCCAAAACCCAGGAACGATGAACACTGAAGCTTTCTTT

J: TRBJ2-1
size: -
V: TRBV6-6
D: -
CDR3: CASSRLGLDEQFF
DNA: TGTGCCAGCAGCCGCCTGGGACTCGATGAGCAGTTCTTC

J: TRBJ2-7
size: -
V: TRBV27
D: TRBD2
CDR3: CASSLSRSGTLPSYEQYF
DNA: TGTGCCAGCAGTTTATCACGTAGCGGGACCCTTCCTTCCTACGAGCAGTACTTC

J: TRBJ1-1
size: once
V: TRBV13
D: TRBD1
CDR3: CASSPLIGPGTGGPSTEAFF
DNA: TGTGCCAGCAGCCCCCTCATTGGGCCCGGGACAGGGGGCCCCAGCACTGAAGCTTTCTTT

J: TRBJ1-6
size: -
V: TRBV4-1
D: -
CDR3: CASSLPGTSNNSPLHF
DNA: TGCGCCAGCAGTCTACCCGGGACATCTAATAATTCACCCCTCCACTTT

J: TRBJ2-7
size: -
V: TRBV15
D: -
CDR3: CATSRDWQGLAEQYF
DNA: TGTGCCACCAGCAGAGATTGGCAGGGCTTGGCCGAGCAGTACTTC

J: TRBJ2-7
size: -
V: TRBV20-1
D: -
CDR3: CSASGTVSSYEQYF
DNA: TGCAGTGCCAGTGGGACTGTGAGCTCCTACGAGCAGTACTTC

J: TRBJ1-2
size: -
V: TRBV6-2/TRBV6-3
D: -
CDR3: CASSPVGLSNNYGYTF
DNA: TGTGCCAGCAGCCCGGTGGGATTGAGCAATAACTATGGCTACACCTTC

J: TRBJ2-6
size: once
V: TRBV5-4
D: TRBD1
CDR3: CASSWTGMGSGANVLTF
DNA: TGTGCCAGCAGCTGGACAGGGATGGGCTCTGGGGCCAACGTCCTGACTTTC

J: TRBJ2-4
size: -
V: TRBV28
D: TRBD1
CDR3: CASSLDRGKNIQYF
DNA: TGTGCCAGCAGTTTAGACAGGGGCAAAAACATTCAGTACTTC

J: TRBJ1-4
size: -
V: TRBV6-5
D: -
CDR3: CASSSSSGGKLFF
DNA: TGTGCCAGCAGCTCCTCGTCTGGCGGAAAACTGTTTTTT

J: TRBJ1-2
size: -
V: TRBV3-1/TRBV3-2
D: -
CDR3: CASSQGSRAYGYTF
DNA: TGTGCCAGCAGCCAAGGCTCAAGGGCCTATGGCTACACCTTC

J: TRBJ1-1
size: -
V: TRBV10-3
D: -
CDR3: CAISESLGVTEAFF
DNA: TGTGCCATCAGTGAGTCCCTAGGGGTTACTGAAGCTTTCTTT

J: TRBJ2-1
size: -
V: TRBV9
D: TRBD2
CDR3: CASSVGTSGYNEQFF
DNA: TGTGCCAGCAGCGTCGGGACTAGCGGGTACAATGAGCAGTTCTTC

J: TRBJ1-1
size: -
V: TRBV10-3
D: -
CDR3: CAITTGGGTEAFF
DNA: TGTGCCATCACGACAGGTGGCGGCACTGAAGCTTTCTTT

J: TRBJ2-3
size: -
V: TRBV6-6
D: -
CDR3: CASSYSLAPDTQYF
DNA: TGTGCCAGCAGTTACTCACTAGCCCCGGATACGCAGTATTTT

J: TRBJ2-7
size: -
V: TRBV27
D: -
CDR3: CASSLSRITTYEQYF
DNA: TGTGCCAGCAGTTTATCGCGGATAACAACCTACGAGCAGTACTTC

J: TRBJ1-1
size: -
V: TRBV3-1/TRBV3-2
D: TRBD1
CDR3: CASSLAPPGTGITEAFF
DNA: TGTGCCAGCAGCCTGGCCCCTCCCGGGACAGGGATCACTGAAGCTTTCTTT

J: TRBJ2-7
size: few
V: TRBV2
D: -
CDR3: CATGWDWYEQYF
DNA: TGTGCCACCGGCTGGGACTGGTACGAGCAGTACTTC

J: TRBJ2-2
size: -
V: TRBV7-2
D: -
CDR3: CASSLDTGELFF
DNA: TGTGCCAGCAGCTTAGACACCGGGGAGCTGTTTTTT

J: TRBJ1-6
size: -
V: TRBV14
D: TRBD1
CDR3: CASRETGTGHSPLHF
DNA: TGTGCCAGCAGGGAAACAGGGACAGGGCACTCACCCCTCCACTTT

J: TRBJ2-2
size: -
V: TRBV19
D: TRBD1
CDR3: CASSIMTGVGTGELFF
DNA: TGTGCCAGTAGTATAATGACAGGGGTGGGGACCGGGGAGCTGTTTTTT

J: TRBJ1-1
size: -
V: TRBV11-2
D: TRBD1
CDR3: CASSFDRGQRTEAFF
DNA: TGTGCCAGCAGCTTTGACAGGGGCCAGAGGACTGAAGCTTTCTTT

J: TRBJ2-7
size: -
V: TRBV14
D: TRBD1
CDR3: CASSRRGQGFLYEQYF
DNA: TGTGCCAGCAGCCGCCGCGGACAGGGATTCCTCTACGAGCAGTACTTC

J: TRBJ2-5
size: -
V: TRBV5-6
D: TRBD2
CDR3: CASSLLGLAGSETQYF
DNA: TGTGCCAGCAGCTTACTGGGACTAGCGGGATCTGAGACCCAGTACTTC

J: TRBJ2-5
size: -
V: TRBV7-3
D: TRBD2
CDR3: CASSLNLGTTQRGETQYF
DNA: TGTGCCAGCAGCTTAAACCTCGGGACTACTCAGCGGGGAGAGACCCAGTACTTC

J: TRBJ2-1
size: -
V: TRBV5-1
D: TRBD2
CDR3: CASSSGRSGYNEQFF
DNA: TGCGCCAGCAGCTCCGGGAGGTCGGGGTACAATGAGCAGTTCTTC

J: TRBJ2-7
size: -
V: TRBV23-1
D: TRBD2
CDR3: CASPDIGTSAYEQYF
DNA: TGCGCCAGCCCGGATATCGGGACTAGCGCCTACGAGCAGTACTTC

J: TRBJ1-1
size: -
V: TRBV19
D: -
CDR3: CASSTSLGRGRAEAFF
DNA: TGTGCCAGTAGTACCAGCCTCGGACGGGGCAGGGCTGAAGCTTTCTTT